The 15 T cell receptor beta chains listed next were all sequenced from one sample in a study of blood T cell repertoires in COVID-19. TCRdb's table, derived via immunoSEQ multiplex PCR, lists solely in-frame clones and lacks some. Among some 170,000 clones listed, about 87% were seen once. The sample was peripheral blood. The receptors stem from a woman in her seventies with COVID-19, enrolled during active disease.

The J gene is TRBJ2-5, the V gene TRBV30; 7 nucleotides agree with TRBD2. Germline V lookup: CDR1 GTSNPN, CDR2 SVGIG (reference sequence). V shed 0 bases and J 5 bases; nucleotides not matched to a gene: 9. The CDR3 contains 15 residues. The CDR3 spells CAWSVFAGAGETQYF. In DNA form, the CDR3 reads TGTGCCTGGAGTGTATTCGCGGGAGCTGGGGAGACCCAGTACTTC.

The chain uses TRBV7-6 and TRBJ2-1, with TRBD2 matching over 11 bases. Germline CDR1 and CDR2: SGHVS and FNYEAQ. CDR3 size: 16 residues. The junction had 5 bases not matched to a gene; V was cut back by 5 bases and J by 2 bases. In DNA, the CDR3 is TGTGCCAGCAGCATCCGTAGCGGGAGGGCCTACAATGAGCAGTTCTTC. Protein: CASSIRSGRAYNEQFF.

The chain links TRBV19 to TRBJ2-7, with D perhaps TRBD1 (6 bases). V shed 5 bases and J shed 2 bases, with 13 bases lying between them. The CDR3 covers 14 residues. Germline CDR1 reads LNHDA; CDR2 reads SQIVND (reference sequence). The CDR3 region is CASSLGALTYEQYF. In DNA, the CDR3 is TGTGCCAGTAGTTTGGGGGCCCTCACCTACGAGCAGTACTTC.

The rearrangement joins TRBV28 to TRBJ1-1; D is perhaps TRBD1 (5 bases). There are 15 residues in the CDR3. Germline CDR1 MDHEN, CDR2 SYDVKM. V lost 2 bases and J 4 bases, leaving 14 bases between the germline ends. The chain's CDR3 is CASSLPPQGGTEAFF. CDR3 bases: TGTGCCAGCAGTTTACCCCCTCAGGGCGGCACTGAAGCTTTCTTT.

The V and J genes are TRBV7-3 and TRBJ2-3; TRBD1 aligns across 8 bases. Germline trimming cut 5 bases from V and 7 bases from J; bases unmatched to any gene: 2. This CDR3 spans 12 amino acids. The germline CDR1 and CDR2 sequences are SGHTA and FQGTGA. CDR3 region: CASSGQGYTQYF. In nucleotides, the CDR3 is TGTGCCAGCAGCGGACAGGGTTATACGCAGTATTTT.

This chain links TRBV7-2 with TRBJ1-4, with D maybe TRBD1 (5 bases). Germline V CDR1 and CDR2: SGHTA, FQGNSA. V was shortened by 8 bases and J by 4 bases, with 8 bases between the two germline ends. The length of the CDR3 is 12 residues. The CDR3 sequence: CASAGFNEKLFF. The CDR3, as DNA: TGTGCCAGCGCAGGGTTTAATGAAAAACTGTTTTTT.

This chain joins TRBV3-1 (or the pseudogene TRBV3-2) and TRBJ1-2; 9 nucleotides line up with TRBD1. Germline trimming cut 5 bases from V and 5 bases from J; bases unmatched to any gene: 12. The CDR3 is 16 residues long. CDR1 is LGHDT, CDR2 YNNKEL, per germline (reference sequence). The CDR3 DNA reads TGTGCCAGCAGCGCCGCCGGGACAGGGTTAGGGTATGGCTACACCTTC. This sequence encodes CASSAAGTGLGYGYTF.

Here the CDR3 DNA reads TGCGCCAGCAGGGGGGACAGCCCCTACGAGCAGTACTTC. This codes for CASRGDSPYEQYF. The genes are TRBV5-1 and TRBJ2-7, with TRBD1 identical over 7 bases. The germline V gene has CDR1 SGHRS and CDR2 YFSETQ. With V trimmed by 5 bases and J by 2 bases, 4 bases remained unmatched. The CDR3 spans 13 residues.

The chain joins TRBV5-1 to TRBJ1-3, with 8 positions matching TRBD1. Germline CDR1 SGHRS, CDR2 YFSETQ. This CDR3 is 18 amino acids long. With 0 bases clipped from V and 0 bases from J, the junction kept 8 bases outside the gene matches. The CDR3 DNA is TGCGCCAGCAGCTTGGGACAGGGGACATTCGGCTCTGGAAACACCATATATTTT. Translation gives CASSLGQGTFGSGNTIYF.

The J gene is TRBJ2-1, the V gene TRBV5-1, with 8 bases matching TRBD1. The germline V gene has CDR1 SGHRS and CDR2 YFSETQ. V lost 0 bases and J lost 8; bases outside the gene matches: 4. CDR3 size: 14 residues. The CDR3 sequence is CASSLEQQGDEQFF. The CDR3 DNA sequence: TGCGCCAGCAGCTTGGAACAACAGGGGGATGAGCAGTTCTTC.

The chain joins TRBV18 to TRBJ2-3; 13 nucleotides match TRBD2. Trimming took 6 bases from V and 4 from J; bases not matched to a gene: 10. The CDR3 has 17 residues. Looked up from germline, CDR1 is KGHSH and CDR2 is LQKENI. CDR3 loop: CASSLNSGLAGADTQYF. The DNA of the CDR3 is TGTGCCAGCTCCCTAAACTCCGGACTAGCGGGAGCAGATACGCAGTATTTT.

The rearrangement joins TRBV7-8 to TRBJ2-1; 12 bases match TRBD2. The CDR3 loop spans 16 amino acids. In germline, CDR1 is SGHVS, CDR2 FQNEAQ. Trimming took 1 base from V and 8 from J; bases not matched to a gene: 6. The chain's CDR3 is CASSLERLAGVDEQFF. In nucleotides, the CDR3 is TGTGCCAGCAGCTTAGAACGACTAGCGGGGGTCGATGAGCAGTTCTTC.

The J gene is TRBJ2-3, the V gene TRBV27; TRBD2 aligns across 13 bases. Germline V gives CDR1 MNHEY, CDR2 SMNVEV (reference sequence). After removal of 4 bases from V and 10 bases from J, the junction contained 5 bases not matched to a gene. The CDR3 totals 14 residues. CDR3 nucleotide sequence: TGTGCCAGCAGTTCCCAGACTAGCGGGAGGTCGCAGTATTTT. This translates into CASSSQTSGRSQYF.

This CDR3 reads CASLLMGKLFF. CDR3 nucleotide sequence: TGTGCCAGTCTACTAATGGGAAAACTGTTTTTT. V gene TRBV28 combines with J gene TRBJ1-4; D is undetermined. The CDR3 extends over 11 amino acids. Trimming pared 9 bases from V and 10 bases from J, leaving 12 bases between. Per germline, CDR1 MDHEN and CDR2 SYDVKM.

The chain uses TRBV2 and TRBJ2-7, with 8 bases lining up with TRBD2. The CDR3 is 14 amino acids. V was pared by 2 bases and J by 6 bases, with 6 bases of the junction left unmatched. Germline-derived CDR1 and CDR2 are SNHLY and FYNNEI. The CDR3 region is CASSEQRESPEQYF. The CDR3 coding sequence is TGTGCCAGCAGTGAACAGCGGGAGTCCCCCGAGCAGTACTTC.